This T cell receptor beta chain was obtained from a study of T cells in Graves' hyperthyroidism and ophthalmopathy. Broader study findings: Most thyroid clonotypes expanded above 0.001 appeared in blood too. Ophthalmopathy stood apart from stable hyperthyroidism in a 13 V-J model.

V was clipped by 0 bases and J by 0 bases; unmatched bases: 10. The CDR3 runs 18 residues. Germline V gives CDR1 DFQATT, CDR2 SNEGSKA (reference sequence). Among the patients, aged 18 to 65, hyperthyroidism was newly diagnosed and had lasted under 2 months. It was RNA transcripts that yielded the amplified TCR beta CDR3 regions. A first-round RT-PCR of the TCR CDR3 used the HTBI primer set. TCRdb reanalysed the multiplex PCR reads using MiXCR and keeps one entry per CDR3 protein. This table has hundreds of thousands of distinct CDR3 sequences, 15% to 18% appearing once. A word on this clonotype: Its specificity is not known.

The chain has TRBV20-1 and TRBJ2-3; 9 positions agree with TRBD2. The receptor comes from a young woman with Graves' hyperthyroidism. The sequenced material came from blood. CDR3 protein: CSAREALFSGGSTDTQYF. For the CDR3, the DNA is TGCAGTGCTAGAGAGGCTTTGTTCAGCGGGGGGAGCACAGATACGCAGTATTTT.